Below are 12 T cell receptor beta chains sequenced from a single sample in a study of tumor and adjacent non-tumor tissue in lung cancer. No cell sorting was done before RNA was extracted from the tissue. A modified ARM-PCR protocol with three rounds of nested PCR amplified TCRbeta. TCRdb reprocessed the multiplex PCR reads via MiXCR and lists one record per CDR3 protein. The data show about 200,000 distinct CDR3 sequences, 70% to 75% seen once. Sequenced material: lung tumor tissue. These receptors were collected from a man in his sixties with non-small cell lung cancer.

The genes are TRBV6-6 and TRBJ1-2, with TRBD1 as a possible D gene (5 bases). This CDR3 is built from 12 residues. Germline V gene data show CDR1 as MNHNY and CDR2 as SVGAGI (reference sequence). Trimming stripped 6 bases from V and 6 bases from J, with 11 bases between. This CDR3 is CASRSPGHGYTF. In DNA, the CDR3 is TGTGCCAGCAGGAGTCCAGGGCATGGCTACACCTTC.

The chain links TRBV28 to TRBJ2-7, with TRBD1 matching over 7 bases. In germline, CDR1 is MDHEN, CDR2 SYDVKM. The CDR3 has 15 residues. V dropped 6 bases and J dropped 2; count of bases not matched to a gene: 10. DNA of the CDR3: TGTGCCAGCAGCCCTCCCCAAACAGGGGCCTACGAGCAGTACTTC. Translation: CASSPPQTGAYEQYF.

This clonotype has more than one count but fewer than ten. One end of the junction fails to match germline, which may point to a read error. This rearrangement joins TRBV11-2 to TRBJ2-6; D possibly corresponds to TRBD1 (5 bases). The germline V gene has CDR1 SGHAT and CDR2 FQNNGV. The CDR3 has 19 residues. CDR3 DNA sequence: TGTGCCGGCAGCTTAGTTCCAAAGGATAGGCCCTCTGGGGCCAATGTCCTGACTTTC. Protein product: CAGSLVPKDRPSGANVLTF.

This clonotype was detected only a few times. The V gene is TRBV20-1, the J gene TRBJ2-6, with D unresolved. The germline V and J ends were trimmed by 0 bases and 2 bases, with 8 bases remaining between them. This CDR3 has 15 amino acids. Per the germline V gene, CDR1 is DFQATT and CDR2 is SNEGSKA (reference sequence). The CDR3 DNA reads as TGCAGTGCTAGAGATCGCACAACTGGGGCCAACGTCCTGACTTTC. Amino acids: CSARDRTTGANVLTF.

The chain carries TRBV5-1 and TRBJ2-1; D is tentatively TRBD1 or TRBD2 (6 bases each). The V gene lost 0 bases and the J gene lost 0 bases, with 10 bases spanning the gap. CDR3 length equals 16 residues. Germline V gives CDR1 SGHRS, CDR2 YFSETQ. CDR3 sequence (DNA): TGCGCCAGCAGCTTGGGAGGGGGGTTCTCCTACAATGAGCAGTTCTTC. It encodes CASSLGGGFSYNEQFF.

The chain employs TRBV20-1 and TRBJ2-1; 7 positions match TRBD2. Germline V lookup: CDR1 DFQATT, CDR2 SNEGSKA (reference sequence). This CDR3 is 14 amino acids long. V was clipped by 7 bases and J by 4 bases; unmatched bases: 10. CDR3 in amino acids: CSDSVGGIYNEQFF. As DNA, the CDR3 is TGCAGTGACTCAGTGGGAGGGATATACAATGAGCAGTTCTTC.

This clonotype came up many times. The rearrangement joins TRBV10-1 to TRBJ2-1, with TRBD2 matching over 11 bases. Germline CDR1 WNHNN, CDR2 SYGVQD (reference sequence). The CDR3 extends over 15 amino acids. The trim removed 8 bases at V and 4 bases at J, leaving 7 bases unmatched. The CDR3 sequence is CASGRTSGPYNEQFF. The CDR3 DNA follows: TGCGCCAGCGGCAGGACTAGCGGGCCTTACAATGAGCAGTTCTTC.

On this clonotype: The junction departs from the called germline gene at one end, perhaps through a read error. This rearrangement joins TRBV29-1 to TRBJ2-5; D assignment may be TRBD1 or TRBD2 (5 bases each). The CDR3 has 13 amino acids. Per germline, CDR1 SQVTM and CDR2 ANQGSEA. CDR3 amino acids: CSVGLVGEEAQYF. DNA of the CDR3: TGCAGCGTTGGATTGGTGGGGGAAGAGGCCCAGTACTTC.

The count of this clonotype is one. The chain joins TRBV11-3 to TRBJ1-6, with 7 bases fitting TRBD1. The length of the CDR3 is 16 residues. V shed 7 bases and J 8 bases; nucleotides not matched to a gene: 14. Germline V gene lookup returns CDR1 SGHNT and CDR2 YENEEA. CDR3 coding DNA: TGTGCCAGCATCTCCGGCGTGACAGGGTTACATTCACCCCTCCACTTT. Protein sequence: CASISGVTGLHSPLHF.

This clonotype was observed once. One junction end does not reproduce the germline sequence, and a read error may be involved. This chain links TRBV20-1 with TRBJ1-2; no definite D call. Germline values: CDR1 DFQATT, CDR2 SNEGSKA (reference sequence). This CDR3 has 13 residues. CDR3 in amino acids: CSAPLDSNYGYIF. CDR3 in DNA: TGCAGTGCACCCCTGGATAGTAACTATGGCTACATCTTC.

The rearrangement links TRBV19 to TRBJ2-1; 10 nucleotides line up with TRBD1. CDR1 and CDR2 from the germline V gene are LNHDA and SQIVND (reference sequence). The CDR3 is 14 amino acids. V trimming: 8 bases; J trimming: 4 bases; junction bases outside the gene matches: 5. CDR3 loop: CASAGTGAYNEQFF. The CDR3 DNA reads TGTGCCAGTGCCGGGACAGGGGCTTACAATGAGCAGTTCTTC.

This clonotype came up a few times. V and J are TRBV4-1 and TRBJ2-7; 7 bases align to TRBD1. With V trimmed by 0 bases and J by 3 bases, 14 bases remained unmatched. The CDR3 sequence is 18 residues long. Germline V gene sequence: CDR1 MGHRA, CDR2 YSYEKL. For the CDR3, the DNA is TGCGCCAGCAGCCAAGATCTGGGGACAGACACCTTCAACTACGAGCAGTACTTC. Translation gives CASSQDLGTDTFNYEQYF.